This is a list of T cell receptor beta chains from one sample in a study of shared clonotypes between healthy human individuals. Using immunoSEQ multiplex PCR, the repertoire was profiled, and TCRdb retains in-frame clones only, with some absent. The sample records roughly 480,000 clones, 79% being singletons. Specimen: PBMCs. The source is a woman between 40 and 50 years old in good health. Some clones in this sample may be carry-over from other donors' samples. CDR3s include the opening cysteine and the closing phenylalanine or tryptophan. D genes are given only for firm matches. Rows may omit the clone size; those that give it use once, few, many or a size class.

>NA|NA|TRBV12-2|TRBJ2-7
TGTGCAAGTCGCCCCGAGGGGGAGTACGGGCGCTACGAGCAGTACTTC
CASRPEGEYGRYEQYF
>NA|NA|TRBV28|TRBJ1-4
TGTGCCAGTACCGGGACATTTCCCCTAGCAACTAATGAAAAACTGTTTTTT
CASTGTFPLATNEKLFF
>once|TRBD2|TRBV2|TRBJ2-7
TGTGCCAGCCGACTAGCGGGAGACGAGCAGTACTTC
CASRLAGDEQYF
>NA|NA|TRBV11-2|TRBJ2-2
TGTGCCAGCAGCTTCCCACCGGAGCTGTTTTTT
CASSFPPELFF
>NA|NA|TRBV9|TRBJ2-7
TGTGCCAGCAGCTTGGGTATGGCGAGGCACGAGCAGTACTTC
CASSLGMARHEQYF
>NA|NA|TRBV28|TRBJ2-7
TGTGCCAGCAGTTTGATGGGGGCGGGAGAAGACTACGAGCAGTACTTC
CASSLMGAGEDYEQYF
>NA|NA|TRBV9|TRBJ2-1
TGTGCCAGCAGCGTGGTTCTGGGAACAAGCTACAATGAGCAGTTCTTC
CASSVVLGTSYNEQFF
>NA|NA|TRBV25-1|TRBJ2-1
TGTGCCAGTAGGGATGGGCGTAGCTCCTACAATGAGCAGTTCTTC
CASRDGRSSYNEQFF
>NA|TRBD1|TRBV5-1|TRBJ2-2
TGCGCCAGCAGCTTTGTACCACCGGGACAGGGGATCGCCGGGGAGCTGTTTTTT
CASSFVPPGQGIAGELFF
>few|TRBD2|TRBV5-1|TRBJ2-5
TGCGCCAGCAGCCCGCTGGGACTAGCGCAACAAGAGACCCAGTACTTC
CASSPLGLAQQETQYF
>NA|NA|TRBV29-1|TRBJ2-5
TGCAGCGTTGAAGGGGGGATCCAAGAGACCCAGTACTTC
CSVEGGIQETQYF
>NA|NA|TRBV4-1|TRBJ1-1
TGCGCCAGCAGCCAAGCTAGAGAGCTTGGAGGTGAAGCTTTCTTT
CASSQARELGGEAFF
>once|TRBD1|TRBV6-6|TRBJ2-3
TGTGCCAGCAACGACAGGGGCACAGATACGCAGTATTTT
CASNDRGTDTQYF
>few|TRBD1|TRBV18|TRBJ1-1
TGTGCCAGCTCACCAATCCAGGGGGGGGGTGAAGCTTTCTTT
CASSPIQGGGEAFF
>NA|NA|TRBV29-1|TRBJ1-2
TGCAGCGTTGCCGGTCAGGGAGAGAATGGCTACACCTTC
CSVAGQGENGYTF
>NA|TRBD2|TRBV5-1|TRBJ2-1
TGCGCCAGCAGTTCTCTGGCCACTAGCGGGAGGCGGGGGTACAATGAGCAGTTCTTC
CASSSLATSGRRGYNEQFF
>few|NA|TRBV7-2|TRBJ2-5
TGTGCCAGCAGCTTAGGTTCCAGCCAAGAGACCCAGTACTTC
CASSLGSSQETQYF
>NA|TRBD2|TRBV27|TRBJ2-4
TGTGCCAGCAGTTTGGAGCGGGAGATCAAAAACATTCAGTACTTC
CASSLEREIKNIQYF
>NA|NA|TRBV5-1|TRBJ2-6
TGCGCCAGCAGCCTGGGGTTAATAGTCTCTGGGGCCAACGTCCTGACTTTC
CASSLGLIVSGANVLTF
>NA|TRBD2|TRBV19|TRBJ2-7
TGTGCCAGTAGTATAGCCGTCGCGGGAGGCTCCTACGAGCAGTACTTC
CASSIAVAGGSYEQYF
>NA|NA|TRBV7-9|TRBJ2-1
TGTGCCAGCAGCAAAGCGTCGGTAGCGGTCTACAATGAGCAGTTCTTC
CASSKASVAVYNEQFF
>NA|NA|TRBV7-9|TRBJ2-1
TGTGCCAGCAGCTCGAGACCCGGTCCCTACAATGAGCAGTTCTTC
CASSSRPGPYNEQFF
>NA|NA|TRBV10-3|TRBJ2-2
TGTGCCATCAGGAGTAGCGGAGGGAACACCGGGGAGCTGTTTTTT
CAIRSSGGNTGELFF
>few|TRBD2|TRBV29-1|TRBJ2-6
TGCAGCGTCAAGCGGGGGGGATCTGGGGCCAACGTCCTGACTTTC
CSVKRGGSGANVLTF
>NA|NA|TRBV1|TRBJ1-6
TGCACCAGCAGCCAACTTGGCACAGGGGTGAATTCACCCCTCCACTTT
CTSSQLGTGVNSPLHF
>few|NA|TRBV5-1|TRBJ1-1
TGCGCCAGCAGCTTGGGTTTGGGGGCGAACACTGAAGCTTTCTTT
CASSLGLGANTEAFF
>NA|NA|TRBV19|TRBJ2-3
TGTGCCAGTAGTATAGGAGGGGCGGGATCCGCAGATACGCAGTATTTT
CASSIGGAGSADTQYF
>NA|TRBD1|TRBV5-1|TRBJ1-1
TGCGCCAGCAGCAAAGACAGGGCGGGCACTGAAGCTTTCTTT
CASSKDRAGTEAFF
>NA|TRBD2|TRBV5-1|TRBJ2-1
TGCGCCAGCAGCTTGGTACTAGCGGGTGGAGATGAGCAGTTCTTC
CASSLVLAGGDEQFF
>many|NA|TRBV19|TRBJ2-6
TGTGCCAGTAGAACCTCGGGGAGCCTCCTATTACCTGGGGCCAACGTCCTGACTTTC
CASRTSGSLLLPGANVLTF
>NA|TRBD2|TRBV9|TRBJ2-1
TGTGCCAGCAGCGTAGGCGGGAGGGCCTCTAATGAGCAGTTCTTC
CASSVGGRASNEQFF
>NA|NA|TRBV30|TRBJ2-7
TGTGCCTGGAGTGTAAACTCGGCGGGGCAGTACTTC
CAWSVNSAGQYF
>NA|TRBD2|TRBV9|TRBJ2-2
TGTGCCAGCAGCGTAGGACTAGCGGGATCGGTTACCGGGGAGCTGTTTTTT
CASSVGLAGSVTGELFF
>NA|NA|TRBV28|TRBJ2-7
TGTGCCAGCAGTACGGGACTGGAGGTCAGCGAGCAGTACTTC
CASSTGLEVSEQYF
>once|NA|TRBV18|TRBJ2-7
TGTGCCAGCTCACCACGCCAGACACTCACCTACGAGCAGTACTTC
CASSPRQTLTYEQYF
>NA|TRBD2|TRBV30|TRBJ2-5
TGTGCCTGGAGAGCCCGAGACTTGGGACTAGCGGAAGAGACCCAGTACTTC
CAWRARDLGLAEETQYF
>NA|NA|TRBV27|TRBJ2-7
TGTGCCAGCAGTCCCCGGCAGGGTCCCTCCTACGAGCAGTACTTC
CASSPRQGPSYEQYF
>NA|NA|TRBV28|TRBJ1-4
TGTGCCAGCAGTACATCCTGGGAGATGAATGAAAAACTGTTTTTT
CASSTSWEMNEKLFF
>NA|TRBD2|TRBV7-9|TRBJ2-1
TGTGCCAGCAGCTTAGCGACGACTAGCGCAAAAGCTGGGTTCTTC
CASSLATTSAKAGFF
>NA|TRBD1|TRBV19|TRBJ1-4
TGTGCCAGTAGGGTAACAGGGGGCGGTTTTGAAAAACTGTTTTTT
CASRVTGGGFEKLFF
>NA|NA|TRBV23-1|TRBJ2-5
TGCGCCAGCAGTCAATCGAAAGTGATCCCGGCCCTAAGCCAAGAGACCCAGTACTTC
CASSQSKVIPALSQETQYF
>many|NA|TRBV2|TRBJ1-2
TGTGCCAGCAGTGAAGCTGACAGGATCTATGGCTACACCTTC
CASSEADRIYGYTF
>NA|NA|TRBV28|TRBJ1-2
TGTGCCAGCACAACATATTTAGGCGGCGGCTACACCTTC
CASTTYLGGGYTF
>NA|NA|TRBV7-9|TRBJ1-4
TGTGCCAGCAGCTCTTACCGGGAGGGTCGTGAAAAACTGTTTTTT
CASSSYREGREKLFF
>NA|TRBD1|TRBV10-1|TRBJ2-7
TGCGCCAGCAGTGAGTCGGGACAGGGGACCCACGAGCAGTACTTC
CASSESGQGTHEQYF
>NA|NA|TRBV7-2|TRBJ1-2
TGTGCCAGCAGCCAGACACTAAACTATGGCTACACCTTC
CASSQTLNYGYTF
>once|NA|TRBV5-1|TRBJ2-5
TGCGCCAGCAGCCCCACGCCGGGCCAGCGGGAGACCCAGTACTTC
CASSPTPGQRETQYF
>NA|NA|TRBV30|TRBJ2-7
TGTGCCTGGAGTGTAACCAAGGTCGAGCAGTACTTC
CAWSVTKVEQYF